This T cell receptor beta chain was obtained from a study of shared clonotypes between healthy human individuals. General study results and limits: Donor scarcity curtailed the genetic and exposure-history diversity represented herein.

Germline V CDR1 and CDR2: MNHNS, SASEGT. The V and J ends lost 3 bases and 6 bases respectively, with 18 bases between them. There are 16 residues in the CDR3. Healthy and HIV-negative, the adult donors had no recent acute infections or vaccinations. Within Nashville, Tennessee resided all donors, each a Caucasian adult. CD8 memory was a combination that joined CD45RO+ cells with CCR7-negative CD45RA+ TemRA cells. With respect to this clone: Antigen: not known.

Sequenced by immunoSEQ multiplex PCR; TCRdb stores in-frame clones only, minus some. The sample contains roughly 700,000 clones, 80% to 95% of which appear only once. Sequenced material: memory CD8+ T cells from PBMCs. The subset: CD45RO+ cells pooled with CCR7-negative TemRA cells. The sequence came from a man aged 18 to 30 in good health. Some clones in this sample may be carry-over from other donors' samples. The gene calls are TRBV6-1 and TRBJ1-5; weak D call: TRBD1 (5 bases). The CDR3 DNA sequence: TGTGCCAGCAGTGATTGGAGGGGACGTCTAGGTCAGCCCCAGCATTTT. Protein: CASSDWRGRLGQPQHF.